This T cell receptor beta chain originates from a study of metastatic and nonmetastatic thyroid tumors (dated by TCRdb to 2020 to 2022). About the full investigation: For patients with malignant and with benign thyroid disease, the researchers compared repertoires between peripheral blood samples and tumor or nodule tissue samples.

No treatment had been received by any patient before thyroid surgery. Using T-cell receptor beta sequencing, the researchers looked back retrospectively at clinical samples from patients, gathered between about 2012 and 2019. General conclusions and limits of the study: TCR beta diversity was reported as significantly higher in malignant tumors than in benign nodules, in both blood and tumor samples.

Including the terminal cysteine and phenylalanine, the CDR3 comprises 14 residues. Only the CDR3 part of the read is kept: 42 bases, read in frame from the first base. CDR1 and CDR2 are read off the germline V gene as MDHEN and SYDVKM. V is trimmed back by 6 bases and J by 4 bases, and the junction contains 8 bases that no gene match accounts for. Library creation used PCR. Data came from an Illumina HiSeq 4000. High-throughput sequencing was used to profile the TCR beta-chain CDR3 region of every patient. The paper's data handling went like this. A classifier to discriminate distant-metastatic papillary thyroid cancer patients was built from CDR3 differences across clinicopathological groups. To measure repertoire diversity the researchers used the Shannon index, while the Morisita-Horn index served to gauge how similar the tumor and blood repertoires were. TCRdb's own reprocessing of the public reads used fastp at Q25 and MiXCR and kept productive beta chains. TCRdb assigned the V and J calls; the authors' analysis was not used. The sample contains around 50,000 clones, just under 30% of them found a single time. About 15% of the sample comes from the top ten.

A note on this clone: Its antigen is not yet known. No quality values exist for individual bases; no much larger clone is one base distant.

The rearranged segments are TRBV28 and TRBJ1-2; TRBD1 agrees with 7 junctional bases. The sequence derives from a female donor with papillary thyroid cancer or a benign thyroid nodule (not recorded which). Some clones in this sample may be carry-over from other donors' samples. What was sequenced was blood. The DNA sequence is as follows: TGTGCCAGCAGAGGGTACAGGGGAGGCTATGGCTACACCTTC. This sequence encodes CASRGYRGGYGYTF.